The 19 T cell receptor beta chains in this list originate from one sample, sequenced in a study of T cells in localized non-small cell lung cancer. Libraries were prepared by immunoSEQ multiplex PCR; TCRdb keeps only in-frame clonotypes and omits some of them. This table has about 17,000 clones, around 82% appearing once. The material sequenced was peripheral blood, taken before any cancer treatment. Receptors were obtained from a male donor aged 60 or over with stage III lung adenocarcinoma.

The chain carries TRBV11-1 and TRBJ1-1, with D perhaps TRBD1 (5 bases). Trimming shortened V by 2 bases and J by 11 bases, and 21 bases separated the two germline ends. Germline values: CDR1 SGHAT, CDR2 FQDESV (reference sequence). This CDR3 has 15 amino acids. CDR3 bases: TGTGCCAGCAGCTTATACATCCAGGGATTGTTGTTGGCTTTCTTT. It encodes CASSLYIQGLLLAFF.

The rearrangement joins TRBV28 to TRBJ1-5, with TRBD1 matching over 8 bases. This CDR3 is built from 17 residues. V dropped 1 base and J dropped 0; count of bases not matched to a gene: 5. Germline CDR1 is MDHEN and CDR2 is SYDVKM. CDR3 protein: CASSLLVGQDSNQPQHF. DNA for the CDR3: TGTGCCAGCAGTTTATTAGTGGGACAGGATAGCAATCAGCCCCAGCATTTT.

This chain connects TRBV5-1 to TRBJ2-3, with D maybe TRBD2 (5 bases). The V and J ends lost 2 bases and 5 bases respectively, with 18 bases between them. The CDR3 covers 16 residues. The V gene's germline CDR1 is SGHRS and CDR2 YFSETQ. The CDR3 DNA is TGCGCCAGCAGCTTTATCTCCTCACCCGGAGGAGATACGCAGTATTTT. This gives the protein CASSFISSPGGDTQYF.

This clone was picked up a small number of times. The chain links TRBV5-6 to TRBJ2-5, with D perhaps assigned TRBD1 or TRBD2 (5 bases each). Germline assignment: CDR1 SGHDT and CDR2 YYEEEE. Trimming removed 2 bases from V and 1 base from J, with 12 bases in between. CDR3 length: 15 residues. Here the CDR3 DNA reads TGTGCCAGCAGCTTACGGGGACGGGTCCAAGAGACCCAGTACTTC. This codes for CASSLRGRVQETQYF.

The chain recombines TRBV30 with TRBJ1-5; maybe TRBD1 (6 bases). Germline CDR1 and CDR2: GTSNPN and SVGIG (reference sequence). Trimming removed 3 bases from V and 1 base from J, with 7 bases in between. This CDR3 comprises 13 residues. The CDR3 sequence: CAWRGQSNQPQHF. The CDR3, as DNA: TGTGCCTGGAGAGGACAGAGCAATCAGCCCCAGCATTTT.

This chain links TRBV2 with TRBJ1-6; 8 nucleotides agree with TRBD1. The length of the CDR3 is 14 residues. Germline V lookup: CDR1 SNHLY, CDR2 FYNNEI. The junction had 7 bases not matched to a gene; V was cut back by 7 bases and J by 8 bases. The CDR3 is CASKTQGAHSPLHF. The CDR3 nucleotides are TGTGCCAGCAAAACCCAGGGGGCACATTCACCCCTCCACTTT.

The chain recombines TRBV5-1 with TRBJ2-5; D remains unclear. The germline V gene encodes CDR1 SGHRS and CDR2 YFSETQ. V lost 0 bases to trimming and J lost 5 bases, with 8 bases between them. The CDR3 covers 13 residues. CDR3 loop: CASSLVPRETQYF. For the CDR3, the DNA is TGCGCCAGCAGCTTGGTTCCCAGGGAGACCCAGTACTTC. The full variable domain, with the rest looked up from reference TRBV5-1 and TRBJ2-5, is KAGVTQTPRYLIKTRGQQVTLSCSPISGHRSVSWYQQTPGQGLQFLFEYFSETQRNKGNFPGRFSGRQFSNSRSEMNVSTLELGDSALYLCASSLVPRETQYFGPGTRLLVL.

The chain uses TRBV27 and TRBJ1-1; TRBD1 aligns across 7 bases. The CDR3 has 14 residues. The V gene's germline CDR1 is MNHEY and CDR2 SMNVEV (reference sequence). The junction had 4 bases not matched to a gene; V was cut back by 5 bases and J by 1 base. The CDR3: CASSTYRGNTEAFF. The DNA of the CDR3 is TGTGCCAGCAGTACATACAGGGGGAACACTGAAGCTTTCTTT.

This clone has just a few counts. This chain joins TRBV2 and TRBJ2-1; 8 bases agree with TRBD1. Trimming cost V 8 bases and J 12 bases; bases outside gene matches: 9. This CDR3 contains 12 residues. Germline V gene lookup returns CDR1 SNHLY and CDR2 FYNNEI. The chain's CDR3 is CASDRGSRVQFF. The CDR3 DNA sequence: TGTGCCAGCGACAGGGGATCGAGGGTGCAGTTCTTC.

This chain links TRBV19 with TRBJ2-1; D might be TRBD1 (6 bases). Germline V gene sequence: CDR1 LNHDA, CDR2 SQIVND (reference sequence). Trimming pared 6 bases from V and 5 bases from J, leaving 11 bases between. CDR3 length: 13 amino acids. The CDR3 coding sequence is TGTGCCAGTAGAATCGACAGGCACAATGAGCAGTTCTTC. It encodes CASRIDRHNEQFF.

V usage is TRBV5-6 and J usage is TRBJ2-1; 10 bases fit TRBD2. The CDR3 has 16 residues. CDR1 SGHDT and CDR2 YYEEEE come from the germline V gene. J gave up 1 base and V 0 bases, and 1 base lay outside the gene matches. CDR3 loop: CASSLELAGSYNEQFF. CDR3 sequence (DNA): TGTGCCAGCAGCTTGGAACTAGCGGGGTCCTACAATGAGCAGTTCTTC.

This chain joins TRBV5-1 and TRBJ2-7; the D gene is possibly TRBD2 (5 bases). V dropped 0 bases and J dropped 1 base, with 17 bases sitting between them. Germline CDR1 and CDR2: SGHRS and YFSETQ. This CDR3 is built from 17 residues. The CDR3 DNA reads TGCGCCAGCAGCTTGGCCGTTTCGGACTTCCGATCCTACGAGCAGTACTTC. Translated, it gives CASSLAVSDFRSYEQYF.

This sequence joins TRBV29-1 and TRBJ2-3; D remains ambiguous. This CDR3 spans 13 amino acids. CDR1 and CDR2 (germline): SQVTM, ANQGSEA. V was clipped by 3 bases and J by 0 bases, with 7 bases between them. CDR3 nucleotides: TGCAGCGTTGAGCCCCCTAGCACAGATACGCAGTATTTT. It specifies CSVEPPSTDTQYF.

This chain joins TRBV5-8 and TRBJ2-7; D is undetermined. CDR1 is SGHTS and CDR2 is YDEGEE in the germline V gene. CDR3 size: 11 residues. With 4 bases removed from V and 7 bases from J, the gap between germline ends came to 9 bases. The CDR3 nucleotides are TGTGCCAGCAGCACAATGTGGGAGCAGTACTTC. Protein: CASSTMWEQYF.

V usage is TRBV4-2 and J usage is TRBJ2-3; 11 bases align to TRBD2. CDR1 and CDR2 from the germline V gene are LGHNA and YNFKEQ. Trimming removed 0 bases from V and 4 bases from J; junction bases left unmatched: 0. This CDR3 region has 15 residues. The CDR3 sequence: CASSQETSGADTQYF. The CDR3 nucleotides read TGTGCCAGCAGCCAAGAGACTAGCGGGGCAGATACGCAGTATTTT.

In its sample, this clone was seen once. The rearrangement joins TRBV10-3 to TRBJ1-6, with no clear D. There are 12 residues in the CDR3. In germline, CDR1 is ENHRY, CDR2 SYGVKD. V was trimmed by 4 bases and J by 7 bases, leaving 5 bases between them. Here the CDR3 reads CAISVGNSPLHF. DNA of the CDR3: TGTGCCATCAGTGTGGGCAATTCACCCCTCCACTTT.

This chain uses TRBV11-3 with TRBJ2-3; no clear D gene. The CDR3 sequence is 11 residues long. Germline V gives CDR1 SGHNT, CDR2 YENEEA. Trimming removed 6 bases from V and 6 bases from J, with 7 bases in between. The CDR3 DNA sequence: TGTGCCAGCAGTTTGGCTGATACGCAGTATTTT. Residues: CASSLADTQYF.

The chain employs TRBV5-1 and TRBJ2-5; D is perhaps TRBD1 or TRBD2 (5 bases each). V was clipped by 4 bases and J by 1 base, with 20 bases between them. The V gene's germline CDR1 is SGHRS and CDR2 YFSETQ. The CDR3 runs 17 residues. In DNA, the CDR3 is TGCGCCAGCAGCCGAGGGACCGGGGACGCTCGCCAAGAGACCCAGTACTTC. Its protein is CASSRGTGDARQETQYF.

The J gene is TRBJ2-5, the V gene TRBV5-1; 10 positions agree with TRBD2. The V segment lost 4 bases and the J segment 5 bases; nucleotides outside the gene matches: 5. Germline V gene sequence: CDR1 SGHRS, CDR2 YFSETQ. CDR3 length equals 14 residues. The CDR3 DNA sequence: TGCGCCAGCAGCACTAGCGGGAATGGGGAGACCCAGTACTTC. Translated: CASSTSGNGETQYF.